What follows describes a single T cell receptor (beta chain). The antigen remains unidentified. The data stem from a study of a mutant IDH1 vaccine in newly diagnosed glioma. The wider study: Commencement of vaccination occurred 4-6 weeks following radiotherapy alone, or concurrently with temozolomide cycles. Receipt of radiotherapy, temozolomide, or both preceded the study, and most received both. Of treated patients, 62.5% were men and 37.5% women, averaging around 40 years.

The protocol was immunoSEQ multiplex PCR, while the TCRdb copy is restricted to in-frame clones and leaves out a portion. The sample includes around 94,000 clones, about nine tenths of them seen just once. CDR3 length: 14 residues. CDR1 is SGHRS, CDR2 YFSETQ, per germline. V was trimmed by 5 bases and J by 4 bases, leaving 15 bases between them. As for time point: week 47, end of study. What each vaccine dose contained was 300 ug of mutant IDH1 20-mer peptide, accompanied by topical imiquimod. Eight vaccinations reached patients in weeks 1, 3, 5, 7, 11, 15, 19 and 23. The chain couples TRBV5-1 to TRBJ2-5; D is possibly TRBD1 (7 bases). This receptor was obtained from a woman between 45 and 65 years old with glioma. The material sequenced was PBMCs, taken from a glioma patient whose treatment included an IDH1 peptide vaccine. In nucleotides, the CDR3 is TGCGCCAGCAGTCGGGGGTCAGGGGGAGAGACCCAGTACTTC. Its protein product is CASSRGSGGETQYF.